The T cell receptor beta chain described here comes from a study of regulatory T cells in long-lasting Graves disease. Arm-PCR of CDR3 regions and iRepertoire HTBI primers were the basis on which TCR beta libraries were built. In TCRdb, the multiplex PCR reads were re-called with MiXCR into one record per CDR3 protein. The sample carries hundreds of thousands of distinct CDR3 sequences, 15% to 20% recorded once. Time point of the sample: newly diagnosed GD, antithyroid drugs for less than 3 months. From RNA extracted from PBMCs, the TCR library was made. This clonotype was recorded a few times. V gave up 5 bases and J gave up 8 bases; unmatched junction bases: 2. The CDR3 spans 12 residues. Germline CDR1 is GTSNPN and CDR2 is SVGIG (reference sequence). These data are also associated with another study on T cells in Graves' hyperthyroidism and ophthalmopathy. That work contributes: Primed by the HTBI set, a first-round RT-PCR was run on the TCR CDR3.

This TCR derives from a woman aged 25-40 years with Graves disease. The sample was peripheral blood mononuclear cells (PBMCs), taken at new diagnosis, from a patient treated with antithyroid drugs. This rearrangement joins TRBV30 to TRBJ2-1, with 11 bases matching TRBD1. This CDR3 reads CAWGTGGDEQFF. CDR3 nucleotides: TGTGCCTGGGGGACAGGGGGAGATGAGCAGTTCTTC.